The next 7 T cell receptor beta chains were all read from a single sample in a study of cytotoxic CD8 clonotypes in ibrutinib-treated CLL. TCRdb's copy holds only in-frame clones and misses some; the assay was immunoSEQ multiplex PCR. The data contain over 100,000 clones, approximately 83% of them singletons. The material was PBMCs, obtained after 24 months of ibrutinib treatment. These receptors all come from a human donor with chronic lymphocytic leukemia.

This chain connects TRBV29-1 to TRBJ1-5; D gene unclear. V dropped 7 bases and J dropped 7 bases, with 17 bases sitting between them. This CDR3 region has 13 residues. CDR1 SQVTM and CDR2 ANQGSEA come from the germline V gene. This CDR3 reads CSAQVREEQPQHF. In DNA, the CDR3 is TGCAGCGCCCAGGTGCGGGAGGAGCAGCCCCAGCATTTT.

The J gene is TRBJ2-3, the V gene TRBV19, with D perhaps TRBD1 (6 bases). CDR1 LNHDA and CDR2 SQIVND come from the germline V gene (reference sequence). This CDR3 spans 16 amino acids. The V end was cut by 5 bases, the J end by 2 bases, with 17 bases between. This CDR3 reads CASSENRVPLTDTQYF. The DNA for the CDR3 is TGTGCCAGTAGTGAAAACAGGGTACCCCTCACAGATACGCAGTATTTT. The full variable domain, its missing parts supplied by reference TRBV19 and TRBJ2-3, is DGGITQSPKYLFRKEGQNVTLSCEQNLNHDAMYWYRQDPGQGLRLIYYSQIVNDFQKGDIAEGYSVSREKKESFPLTVTSAQKNPTAFYLCASSENRVPLTDTQYFGPGTRLTVL.

This chain joins TRBV9 and TRBJ1-2; 9 bases match TRBD1. V was pared by 3 bases and J by 6 bases, with 6 bases of the junction left unmatched. This CDR3 is built from 14 residues. The germline V gene has CDR1 SGDLS and CDR2 YYNGEE. The CDR3 spells CASSGPTGGNGYTF. DNA of the CDR3: TGTGCCAGCAGCGGACCGACAGGGGGGAATGGCTACACCTTC.

This chain links TRBV15 with TRBJ2-7; weak D call: TRBD1 (6 bases). V lost 6 bases, J lost 6 bases, and 21 bases lay in between. CDR3 size: 15 residues. Per the germline V gene, CDR1 is LNHNV and CDR2 is YYDKDF (reference sequence). CDR3 DNA: TGTGCCACCAGTCGAGAGGGCAGGGGTCTAAGCGAGCAGTACTTC. Protein: CATSREGRGLSEQYF.

This clone showed up just once. The rearrangement uses TRBV19 and TRBJ1-1; 7 bases match TRBD1. V lost 3 bases to trimming and J lost 1 base; unmatched junction nucleotides: 5. The CDR3 sequence is 15 residues long. In germline, CDR1 is LNHDA, CDR2 SQIVND (reference sequence). DNA of the CDR3: TGTGCCAGTAGTATTGGACAGGTGGGGAACACTGAAGCTTTCTTT. This codes for CASSIGQVGNTEAFF. Full variable domain (remainder filled in from reference TRBV19 and TRBJ1-1): DGGITQSPKYLFRKEGQNVTLSCEQNLNHDAMYWYRQDPGQGLRLIYYSQIVNDFQKGDIAEGYSVSREKKESFPLTVTSAQKNPTAFYLCASSIGQVGNTEAFFGQGTRLTVV.

The CDR3 reads CASSQGAGGSSYNEQFF. CDR3 in DNA: TGTGCCAGCAGTCAAGGGGCGGGGGGCAGCTCCTACAATGAGCAGTTCTTC. The chain uses TRBV28 and TRBJ2-1, with 8 bases matching TRBD2. CDR3 size: 17 residues. The V and J ends lost 5 bases and 0 bases, in that order; junction bases with no gene match: 9. CDR1 MDHEN and CDR2 SYDVKM come from the germline V gene.

V and J are TRBV7-2 and TRBJ2-2; TRBD2 matches at 8 bases. The germline V gene has CDR1 SGHTA and CDR2 FQGNSA. The V and J ends lost 2 bases and 6 bases, in that order; junction bases with no gene match: 8. This CDR3 has 16 amino acids. The CDR3 loop reads CASSLNGRATAGELFF. The CDR3 bases are TGTGCCAGCAGCTTAAACGGGAGGGCCACGGCCGGGGAGCTGTTTTTT.